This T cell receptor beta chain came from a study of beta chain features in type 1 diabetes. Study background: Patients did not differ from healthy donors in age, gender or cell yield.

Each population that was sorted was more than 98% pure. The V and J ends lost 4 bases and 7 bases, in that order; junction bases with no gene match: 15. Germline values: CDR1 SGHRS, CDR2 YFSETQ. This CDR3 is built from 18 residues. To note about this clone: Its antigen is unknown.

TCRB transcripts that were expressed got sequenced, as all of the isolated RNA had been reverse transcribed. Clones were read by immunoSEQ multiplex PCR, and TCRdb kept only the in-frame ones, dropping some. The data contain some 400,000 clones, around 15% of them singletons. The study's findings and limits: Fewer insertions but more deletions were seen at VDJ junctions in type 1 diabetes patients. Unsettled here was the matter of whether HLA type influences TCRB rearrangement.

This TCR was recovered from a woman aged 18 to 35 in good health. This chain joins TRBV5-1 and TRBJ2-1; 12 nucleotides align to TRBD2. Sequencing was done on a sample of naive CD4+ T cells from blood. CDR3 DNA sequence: TGCGCCAGCAGCCTTACGGTCGGCCTAGCGGGAGGGCGGAATGAGCAGTTCTTC. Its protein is CASSLTVGLAGGRNEQFF. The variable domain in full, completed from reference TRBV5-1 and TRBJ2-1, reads KAGVTQTPRYLIKTRGQQVTLSCSPISGHRSVSWYQQTPGQGLQFLFEYFSETQRNKGNFPGRFSGRQFSNSRSEMNVSTLELGDSALYLCASSLTVGLAGGRNEQFFGPGTRLTVL.